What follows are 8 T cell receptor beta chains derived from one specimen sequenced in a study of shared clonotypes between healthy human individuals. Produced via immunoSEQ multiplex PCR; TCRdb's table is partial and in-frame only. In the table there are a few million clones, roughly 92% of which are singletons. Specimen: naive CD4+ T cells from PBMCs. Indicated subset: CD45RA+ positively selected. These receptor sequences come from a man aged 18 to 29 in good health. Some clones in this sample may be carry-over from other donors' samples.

The CDR3 sequence is CASSLASGVGELFF. CDR3 in DNA: TGTGCCAGCAGCTTGGCCTCAGGGGTCGGGGAGCTGTTTTTT. The chain combines TRBV5-5 with TRBJ2-2; D may be TRBD1 (6 bases). Germline V CDR1 and CDR2: SGHKS, YYEKEE (reference sequence). The CDR3 consists of 14 residues. With 0 bases removed from V and 7 bases from J, the gap between germline ends came to 10 bases.

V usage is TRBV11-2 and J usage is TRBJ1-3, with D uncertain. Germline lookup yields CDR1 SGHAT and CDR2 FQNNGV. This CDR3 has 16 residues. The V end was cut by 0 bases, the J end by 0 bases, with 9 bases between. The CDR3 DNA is TGTGCCAGCAGCTTAGACCCGGGTGCCTCTGGAAACACCATATATTTT. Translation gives CASSLDPGASGNTIYF. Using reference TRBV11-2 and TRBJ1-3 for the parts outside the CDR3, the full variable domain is EAGVAQSPRYKIIEKRQSVAFWCNPISGHATLYWYQQILGQGPKLLIQFQNNGVVDDSQLPKDRFSAERLKGVDSTLKIQPAKLEDSAVYLCASSLDPGASGNTIYFGEGSWLTVV.

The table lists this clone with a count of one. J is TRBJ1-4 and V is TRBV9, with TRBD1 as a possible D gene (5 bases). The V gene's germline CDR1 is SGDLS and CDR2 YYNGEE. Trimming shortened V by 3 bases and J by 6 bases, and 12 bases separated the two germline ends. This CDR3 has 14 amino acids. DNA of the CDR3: TGTGCCAGCAGCGCCGGGGGGACGGATGAAAAACTGTTTTTT. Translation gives CASSAGGTDEKLFF.

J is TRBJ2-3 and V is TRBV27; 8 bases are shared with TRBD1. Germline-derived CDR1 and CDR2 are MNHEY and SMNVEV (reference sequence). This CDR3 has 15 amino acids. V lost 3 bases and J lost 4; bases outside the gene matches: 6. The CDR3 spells CASSLGRGRADTQYF. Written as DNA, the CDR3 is TGTGCCAGCAGTTTGGGCAGGGGGCGTGCAGATACGCAGTATTTT.

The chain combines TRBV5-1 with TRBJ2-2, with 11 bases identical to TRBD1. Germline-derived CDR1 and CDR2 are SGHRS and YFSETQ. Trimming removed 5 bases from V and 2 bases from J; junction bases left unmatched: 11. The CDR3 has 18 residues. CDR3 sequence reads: CASRHGTGGDVNTGELFF. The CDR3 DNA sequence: TGCGCCAGCAGACACGGGACAGGGGGAGACGTTAACACCGGGGAGCTGTTTTTT.

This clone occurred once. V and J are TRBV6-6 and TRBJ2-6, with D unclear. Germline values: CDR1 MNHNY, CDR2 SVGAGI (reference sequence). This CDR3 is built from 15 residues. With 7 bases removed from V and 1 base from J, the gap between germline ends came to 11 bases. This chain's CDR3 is CASNRAISGANVLTF. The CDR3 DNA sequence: TGTGCCAGCAACAGAGCAATATCTGGGGCCAACGTCCTGACTTTC.

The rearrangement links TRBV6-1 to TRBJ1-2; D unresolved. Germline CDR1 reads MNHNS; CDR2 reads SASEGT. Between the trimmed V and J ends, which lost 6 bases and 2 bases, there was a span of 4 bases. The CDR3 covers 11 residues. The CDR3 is CASRENYGYTF. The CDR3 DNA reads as TGTGCCAGCAGGGAAAACTATGGCTACACCTTC.

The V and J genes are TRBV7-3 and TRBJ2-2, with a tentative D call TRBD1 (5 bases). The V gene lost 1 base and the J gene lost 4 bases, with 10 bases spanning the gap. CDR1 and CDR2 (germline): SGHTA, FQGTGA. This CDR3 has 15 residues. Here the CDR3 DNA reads TGTGCCAGCAGCTTAAATAGGGGCAGCACCGGGGAGCTGTTTTTT. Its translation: CASSLNRGSTGELFF. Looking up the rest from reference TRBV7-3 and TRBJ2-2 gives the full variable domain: GAGVSQTPSNKVTEKGKYVELRCDPISGHTALYWYRQSLGQGPEFLIYFQGTGAADDSGLPNDRFFAVRPEGSVSTLKIQRTERGDSAVYLCASSLNRGSTGELFFGEGSRLTVL.